Below, one T cell receptor (beta chain) is given with its context. Its cognate antigen is unknown. The PCR was carried out with 60 Vbeta primers and 13 Jbeta primers. Profiled with immunoSEQ multiplex PCR; TCRdb holds only in-frame clones, not every one. The table has around 140,000 clones, 70% to 85% seen once; the top ten hold around 8.8%. CDR1 and CDR2 (germline): MNHEY, SMNVEV (reference sequence). The CDR3 runs to 14 residues. The V and J ends lost 3 bases and 4 bases respectively, with 10 bases between them. The sample belongs to a study of cytomegalovirus exposure and HLA in healthy donors. Overall study results and limits: Analysis performed later found about 17,000 TCR beta sequences associated with HLA alleles at 0.05 false discovery rate. The study recorded over 150 TCR beta chains that were cytomegalovirus-associated. The likely origin of a cluster of highly shared sequence variants was a sequencing artifact.

The clonotype comes from a woman aged 55-70 years in good health and CMV-seropositive. Specimen: PBMCs. V is TRBV27 and J is TRBJ1-5, with D possibly TRBD1 on 6 matching bases. CDR3 in DNA: TGTGCCAGCAGTTTGGGGGCCCCTAATCAGCCCCAGCATTTT. Protein product: CASSLGAPNQPQHF.